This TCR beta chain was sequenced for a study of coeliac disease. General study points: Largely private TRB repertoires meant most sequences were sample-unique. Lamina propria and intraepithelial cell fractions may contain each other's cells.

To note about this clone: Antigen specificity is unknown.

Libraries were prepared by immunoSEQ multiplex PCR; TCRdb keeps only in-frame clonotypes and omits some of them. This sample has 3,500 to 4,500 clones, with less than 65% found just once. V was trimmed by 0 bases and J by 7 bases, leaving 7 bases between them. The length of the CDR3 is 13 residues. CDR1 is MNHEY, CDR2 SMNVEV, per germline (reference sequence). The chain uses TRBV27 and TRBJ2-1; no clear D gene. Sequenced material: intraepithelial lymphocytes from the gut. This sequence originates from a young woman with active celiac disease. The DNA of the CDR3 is TGTGCCAGCAGTTTATCCCCTCGGAATGAGCAGTTCTTC. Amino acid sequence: CASSLSPRNEQFF.